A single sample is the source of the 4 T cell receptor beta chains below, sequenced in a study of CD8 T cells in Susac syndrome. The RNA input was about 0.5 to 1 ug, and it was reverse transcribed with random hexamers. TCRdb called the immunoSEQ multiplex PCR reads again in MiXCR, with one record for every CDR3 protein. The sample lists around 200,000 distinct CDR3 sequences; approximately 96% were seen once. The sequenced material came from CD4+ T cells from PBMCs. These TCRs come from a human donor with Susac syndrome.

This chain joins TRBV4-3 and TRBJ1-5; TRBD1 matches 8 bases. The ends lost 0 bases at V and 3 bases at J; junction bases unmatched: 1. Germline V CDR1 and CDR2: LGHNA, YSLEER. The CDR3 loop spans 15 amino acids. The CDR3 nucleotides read TGCGCCAGCAGCCAAGAGACAGGGGTCAATCAGCCCCAGCATTTT. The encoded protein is CASSQETGVNQPQHF.

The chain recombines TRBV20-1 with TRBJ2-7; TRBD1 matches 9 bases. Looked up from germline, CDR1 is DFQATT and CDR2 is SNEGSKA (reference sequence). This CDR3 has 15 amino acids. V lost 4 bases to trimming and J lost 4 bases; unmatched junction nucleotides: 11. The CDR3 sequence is CSAKYSGTGMYEQYF. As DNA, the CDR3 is TGCAGTGCTAAATACTCCGGGACAGGGATGTACGAGCAGTACTTC.

Here the CDR3 reads CASRPREGSSYEQYF. The CDR3 DNA sequence: TGCGCCAGCCGCCCCAGGGAGGGGAGTTCCTACGAGCAGTACTTC. This chain uses TRBV5-1 with TRBJ2-7, with 7 bases identical to TRBD2. J was trimmed by 1 base and V by 7 bases; bases with no gene match: 11. CDR1 is SGHRS, CDR2 YFSETQ, per germline. This CDR3 contains 15 residues.

Here the CDR3 DNA reads TGTGCCAGTAGTACCCGAGGGGTGTCAATGAACACTGAAGCTTTCTTT. Protein: CASSTRGVSMNTEAFF. V usage is TRBV19 and J usage is TRBJ1-1; D might be TRBD1 (5 bases). CDR1 and CDR2 from the germline V gene are LNHDA and SQIVND (reference sequence). V lost 4 bases and J lost 0, with 15 bases in between. CDR3 length equals 16 residues.